Presented here are 15 T cell receptor beta chains from one specimen sequenced in a study of regulatory T cells in long-lasting Graves disease. Time point noted: newly diagnosed GD, antithyroid drugs for less than 3 months. Following extraction of RNA from PBMCs, that RNA was used to make the TCR library. Arm-PCR with iRepertoire HTBI primers amplified the CDR3 regions for these TCR beta libraries. One entry per CDR3 protein results from TCRdb running MiXCR on the multiplex PCR reads. The sample yields approximately 540,000 distinct CDR3 sequences, 9.5% to 15% seen once. These data are also associated with another study on T cells in Graves' hyperthyroidism and ophthalmopathy.

Here the sequenced sample was peripheral blood mononuclear cells (PBMCs), taken at new diagnosis, from a patient treated with antithyroid drugs. These TCRs come from a woman in her 30s with Graves disease.

The chain employs TRBV18 and TRBJ1-5; weak D call: TRBD1 (5 bases). The germline CDR1 and CDR2 sequences are KGHSH and LQKENI. V lost 6 bases and J lost 5, with 17 bases in between. The CDR3 is 15 residues long. The CDR3 loop reads CASSSIWGSDQPQHF. In nucleotides, the CDR3 is TGTGCCAGCTCCTCAATCTGGGGGAGCGATCAGCCCCAGCATTTT. Filled out from reference TRBV18 and TRBJ1-5, the complete variable domain reads NAGVMQNPRHLVRRRGQEARLRCSPMKGHSHVYWYRQLPEEGLKFMVYLQKENIIDESGMPKERFSAEFPKEGPSILRIQQVVRGDSAAYFCASSSIWGSDQPQHFGDGTRLSIL.

This clonotype was detected ten times or more. This chain connects TRBV15 to TRBJ2-7; the D call may be TRBD1 or TRBD2 (6 bases each). There are 16 residues in the CDR3. V was cut by 1 base and J by 5 bases, with 18 bases left in between. Germline values: CDR1 LNHNV, CDR2 YYDKDF (reference sequence). In nucleotides, the CDR3 is TGTGCCACCAGCAGAGGGGGGGCGGGCTACCTAGACGAGCAGTACTTC. This codes for CATSRGGAGYLDEQYF. The full variable domain, its missing parts supplied by reference TRBV15 and TRBJ2-7, is DAMVIQNPRYQVTQFGKPVTLSCSQTLNHNVMYWYQQKSSQAPKLLFHYYDKDFNNEADTPDNFQSRRPNTSFCFLDIRSPGLGDTAMYLCATSRGGAGYLDEQYFGPGTRLTVT.

This clonotype was counted ten times or more. V is TRBV3-1 and J is TRBJ1-5; no firm D call. The germline gives CDR1 LGHDT, CDR2 YNNKEL (reference sequence). V was shortened by 1 base and J by 7 bases, with 8 bases between the two germline ends. The CDR3 spans 13 residues. CDR3 residues: CASSQGRFQPQHF. In DNA, the CDR3 is TGTGCCAGCAGCCAAGGTAGGTTCCAGCCCCAGCATTTT. Based on the CDR3 plus reference TRBV3-1 and TRBJ1-5, the full variable domain is DTAVSQTPKYLVTQMGNDKSIKCEQNLGHDTMYWYKQDSKKFLKIMFSYNNKELIINETVPNRFSPKSPDKAHLNLHINSLELGDSAVYFCASSQGRFQPQHFGDGTRLSIL.

This clonotype has a handful of counts. V usage is TRBV30 and J usage is TRBJ2-1; D perhaps matches TRBD2 (6 bases). V gave up 1 base and J gave up 6 bases, with 10 bases separating them. Germline V gene lookup returns CDR1 GTSNPN and CDR2 SVGIG (reference sequence). The CDR3 consists of 13 residues. The CDR3 DNA is TGTGCCTGGAGTGCGGGGGTGGGCAATGAGCAGTTCTTC. Amino acid sequence: CAWSAGVGNEQFF.

This rearrangement joins TRBV28 to TRBJ1-5; maybe TRBD1 (5 bases). From germline, CDR1 is MDHEN and CDR2 SYDVKM. V was pared by 7 bases and J by 4 bases, with 20 bases between. The length of the CDR3 is 16 residues. Written as DNA, the CDR3 is TGTGCCAGCACTAGTTCGGGGGGGTCTCGGAATCAGCCCCAGCATTTT. Its translation is CASTSSGGSRNQPQHF.

Many counts were recorded for this clonotype. The chain links TRBV2 to TRBJ1-5, with no clear D. Trimming took off 7 bases at V and 1 base at J, with 14 bases between the two ends. Germline assignment: CDR1 SNHLY and CDR2 FYNNEI. The CDR3 sequence is 15 residues long. The CDR3 DNA reads TGTGCCAGCACACAAGCACAGATAAGCAATCAGCCCCAGCATTTT. As protein: CASTQAQISNQPQHF.

This clonotype was seen repeatedly, ten times or more. The chain recombines TRBV12-3 or TRBV12-4 with TRBJ2-5; no clear D. The CDR3 is 15 amino acids. V gave up 2 bases and J gave up 0 bases, with 10 bases separating them. CDR3 sequence reads: CASSLNSRNQETQYF. CDR3 DNA: TGTGCCAGCAGTTTAAACAGCCGGAACCAAGAGACCCAGTACTTC.

V gene TRBV18 combines with J gene TRBJ2-7; 7 positions match TRBD1. Trimming took 0 bases from V and 4 from J; bases not matched to a gene: 6. This CDR3 has 15 residues. Germline lookup yields CDR1 KGHSH and CDR2 LQKENI. CDR3 coding DNA: TGTGCCAGCTCACCACCGGGAAAGGGGGCATACGAGCAGTACTTC. This encodes CASSPPGKGAYEQYF.

This clonotype has ten or more counts. V usage is TRBV7-9 and J usage is TRBJ2-1, with D possibly matching TRBD1 (6 bases). V was cut by 5 bases and J by 4 bases, with 15 bases left in between. Germline assignment: CDR1 SEHNR and CDR2 FQNEAQ (reference sequence). This CDR3 spans 15 amino acids. The CDR3 DNA is TGTGCCAGCAGCACACTACCCGGACAGTACAATGAGCAGTTCTTC. This translates into CASSTLPGQYNEQFF.

V gene TRBV19 combines with J gene TRBJ2-1, with 7 positions matching TRBD2. V lost 0 bases, J lost 7 bases, and 6 bases stayed unmatched. The CDR3 extends over 15 amino acids. Germline assignment: CDR1 LNHDA and CDR2 SQIVND (reference sequence). The CDR3 is CASSIDAGGSNEQFF. The CDR3, as DNA: TGTGCCAGTAGTATAGACGCGGGCGGGAGTAATGAGCAGTTCTTC.

This clonotype appeared many times. This sequence joins TRBV11-3 and TRBJ2-1, with TRBD2 matching over 8 bases. This CDR3 contains 19 residues. Germline V gene data show CDR1 as SGHNT and CDR2 as YENEEA. J gave up 5 bases and V 1 base, and 16 bases lay outside the gene matches. CDR3 protein: CASSLGAVVGTSGNNEQFF. The CDR3 nucleotides are TGTGCCAGCAGCTTAGGGGCCGTGGTAGGGACTAGTGGGAACAATGAGCAGTTCTTC. Based on the CDR3 plus reference TRBV11-3 and TRBJ2-1, the full variable domain is EAGVVQSPRYKIIEKKQPVAFWCNPISGHNTLYWYLQNLGQGPELLIRYENEEAVDDSQLPKDRFSAERLKGVDSTLKIQPAELGDSAVYLCASSLGAVVGTSGNNEQFFGPGTRLTVL.

This clonotype was counted at least ten times. The CDR3 DNA is TGTGCCAGCAGCTTAAATCCAAAACCTTTTCGAGAGACCCAGTACTTC. Translated: CASSLNPKPFRETQYF. The V and J genes are TRBV7-6 and TRBJ2-5; no clear D gene. Trimming left V 2 bases short and J 4 bases short, with 17 bases between. This CDR3 is built from 16 residues. CDR1 SGHVS and CDR2 FNYEAQ come from the germline V gene.

This clonotype was found many times. The chain has TRBV6-5 and TRBJ1-1; TRBD1 might be the D (5 bases). The length of the CDR3 is 16 residues. Germline-derived CDR1 and CDR2 are MNHEY and SVGAGI. Trimming stripped 0 bases from V and 1 base from J, with 12 bases between. This CDR3 reads CASSYSSQRGNTEAFF. CDR3 DNA sequence: TGTGCCAGCAGTTACTCGAGTCAGAGGGGGAACACTGAAGCTTTCTTT.

The V gene is TRBV6-2 or TRBV6-3, the J gene TRBJ2-2, with TRBD1 matching 9 bases. Looked up from germline, CDR1 is MNHEY and CDR2 is SVGEGT. This CDR3 contains 17 residues. Trimming at V came to 0 bases and at J to 4 bases, leaving 6 bases not matched to a gene. CDR3 sequence: CASSYSIGQGTTGELFF. The DNA for the CDR3 is TGTGCCAGCAGTTACTCGATAGGACAGGGGACCACCGGGGAGCTGTTTTTT.

This clonotype was counted at least ten times. The V gene is TRBV7-9, the J gene TRBJ2-7, with 10 bases matching TRBD2. The CDR3 has 16 residues. V shed 2 bases, J shed 5 bases, and the junction held 9 bases outside the gene matches. Germline CDR1 reads SEHNR; CDR2 reads FQNEAQ (reference sequence). The DNA for the CDR3 is TGTGCCAGCAGCTTAAATCTAGCGGGAGCGGCGGACGAGCAGTACTTC. Protein product: CASSLNLAGAADEQYF.